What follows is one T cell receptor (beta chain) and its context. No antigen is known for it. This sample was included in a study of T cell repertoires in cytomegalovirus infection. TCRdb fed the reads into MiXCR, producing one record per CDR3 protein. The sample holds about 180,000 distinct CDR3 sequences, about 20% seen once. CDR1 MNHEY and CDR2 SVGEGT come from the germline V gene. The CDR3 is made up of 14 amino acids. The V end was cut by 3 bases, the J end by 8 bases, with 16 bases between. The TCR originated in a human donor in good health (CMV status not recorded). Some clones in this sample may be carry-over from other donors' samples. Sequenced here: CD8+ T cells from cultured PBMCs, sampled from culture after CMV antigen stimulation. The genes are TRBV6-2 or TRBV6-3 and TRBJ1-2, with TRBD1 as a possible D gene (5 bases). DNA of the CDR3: TGTGCCAGCAGTTATTTACCCGGGGCAAGCGGCTACACCTTC. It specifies CASSYLPGASGYTF.